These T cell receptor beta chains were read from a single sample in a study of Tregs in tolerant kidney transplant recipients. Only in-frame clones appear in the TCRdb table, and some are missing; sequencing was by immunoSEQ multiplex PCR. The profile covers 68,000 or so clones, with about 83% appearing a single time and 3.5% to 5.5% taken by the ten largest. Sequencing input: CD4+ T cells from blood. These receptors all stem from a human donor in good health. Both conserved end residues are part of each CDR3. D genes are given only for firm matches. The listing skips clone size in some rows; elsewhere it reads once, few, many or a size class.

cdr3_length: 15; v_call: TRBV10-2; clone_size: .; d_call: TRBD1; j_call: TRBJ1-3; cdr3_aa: CTRDKGASSGNTIYF; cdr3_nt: TGCACCAGGGACAAGGGGGCCAGCTCTGGAAACACCATATATTTT
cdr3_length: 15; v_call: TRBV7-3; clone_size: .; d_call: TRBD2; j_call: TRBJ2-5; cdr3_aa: CASSLEGSGSRTQYF; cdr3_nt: TGTGCCAGCAGCTTAGAGGGTAGCGGGAGTAGGACCCAGTACTTC
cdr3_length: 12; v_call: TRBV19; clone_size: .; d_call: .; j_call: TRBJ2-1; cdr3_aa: CASSIVGNEQFF; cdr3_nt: TGTGCCAGTAGTATAGTCGGCAATGAGCAGTTCTTC
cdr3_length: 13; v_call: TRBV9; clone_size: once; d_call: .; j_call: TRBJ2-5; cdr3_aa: CASSVGPGETQYF; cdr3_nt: TGTGCCAGCAGCGTAGGACCTGGAGAGACCCAGTACTTC
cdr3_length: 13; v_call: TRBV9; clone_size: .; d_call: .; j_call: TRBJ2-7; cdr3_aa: CASSVRGSDEQYF; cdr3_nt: TGTGCCAGCAGCGTCCGAGGTTCGGACGAGCAGTACTTC
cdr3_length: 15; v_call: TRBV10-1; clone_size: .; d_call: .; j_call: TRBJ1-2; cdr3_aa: CAKGTHQLANYGYTF; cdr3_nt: TGCGCCAAGGGGACTCACCAACTGGCTAACTATGGCTACACCTTC
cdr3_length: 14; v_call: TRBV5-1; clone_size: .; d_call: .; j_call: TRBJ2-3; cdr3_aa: CASSIPGGTDTQYF; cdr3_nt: TGCGCCAGCAGTATCCCCGGTGGCACAGATACGCAGTATTTT
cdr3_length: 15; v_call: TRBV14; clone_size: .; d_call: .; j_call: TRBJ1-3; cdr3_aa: CASSQIQELGNTIYF; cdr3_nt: TGTGCCAGCAGCCAAATACAGGAGCTTGGAAACACCATATATTTT
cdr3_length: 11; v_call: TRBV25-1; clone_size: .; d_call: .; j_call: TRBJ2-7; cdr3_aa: CASSGNYEQYF; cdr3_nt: TGTGCCAGCAGTGGAAATTACGAGCAGTACTTC
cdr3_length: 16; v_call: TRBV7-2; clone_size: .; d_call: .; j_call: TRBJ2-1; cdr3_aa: CASSHTGASSYNEQFF; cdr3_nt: TGTGCCAGCAGCCATACGGGGGCGAGCTCCTACAATGAGCAGTTCTTC
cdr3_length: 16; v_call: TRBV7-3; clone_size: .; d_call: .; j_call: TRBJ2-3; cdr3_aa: CASSLGAGVGGDTQYF; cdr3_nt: TGTGCCAGCAGCTTAGGGGCAGGGGTGGGAGGAGATACGCAGTATTTT
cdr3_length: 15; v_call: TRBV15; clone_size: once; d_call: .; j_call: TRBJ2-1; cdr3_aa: CATSRDRSSYNEQFF; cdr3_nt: TGTGCCACCAGCAGAGATCGGAGCTCCTACAATGAGCAGTTCTTC
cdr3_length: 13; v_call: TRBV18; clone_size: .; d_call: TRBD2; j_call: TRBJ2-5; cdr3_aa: CASSPGEGETQYF; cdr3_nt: TGTGCCAGCTCACCAGGGGAGGGAGAGACCCAGTACTTC
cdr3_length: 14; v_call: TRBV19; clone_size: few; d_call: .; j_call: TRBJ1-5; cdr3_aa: CASSPFGDEQPQHF; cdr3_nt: TGTGCCAGTAGCCCCTTCGGGGACGAGCAGCCCCAGCATTTT
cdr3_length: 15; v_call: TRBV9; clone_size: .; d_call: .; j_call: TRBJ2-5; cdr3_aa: CASSVASGNQETQYF; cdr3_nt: TGTGCCAGCAGCGTAGCTTCCGGAAACCAAGAGACCCAGTACTTC
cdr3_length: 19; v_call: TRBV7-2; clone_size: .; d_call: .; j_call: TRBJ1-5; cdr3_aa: CASSLAGGGGTYSNQPQHF; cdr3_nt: TGTGCCAGCAGCTTAGCCGGAGGTGGGGGGACCTATAGCAATCAGCCCCAGCATTTT
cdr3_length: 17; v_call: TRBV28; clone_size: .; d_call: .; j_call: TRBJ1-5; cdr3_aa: CASSFSPRGYSNQPQHF; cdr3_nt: TGTGCCAGCAGTTTCAGCCCGCGGGGTTATAGCAATCAGCCCCAGCATTTT
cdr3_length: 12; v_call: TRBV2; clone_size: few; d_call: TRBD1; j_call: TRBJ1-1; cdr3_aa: CASSLQGIEAFF; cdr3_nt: TGTGCCAGCAGCCTACAGGGGATTGAAGCTTTCTTT
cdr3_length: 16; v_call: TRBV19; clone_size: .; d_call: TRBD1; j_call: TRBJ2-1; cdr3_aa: CASSMAGQGARNEQFF; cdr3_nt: TGTGCCAGTAGTATGGCCGGACAGGGGGCAAGGAATGAGCAGTTCTTC
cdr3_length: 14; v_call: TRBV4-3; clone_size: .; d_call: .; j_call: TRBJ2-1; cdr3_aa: CASSQEQGYNEQFF; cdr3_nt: TGCGCCAGCAGCCAAGAGCAGGGGTACAATGAGCAGTTCTTC
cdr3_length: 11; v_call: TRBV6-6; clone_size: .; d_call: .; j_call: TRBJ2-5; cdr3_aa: CASSYLETQYF; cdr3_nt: TGTGCCAGCAGTTATCTCGAGACCCAGTACTTC
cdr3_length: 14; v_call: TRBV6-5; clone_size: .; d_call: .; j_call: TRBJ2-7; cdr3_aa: CASSYARGGYEQYF; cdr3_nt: TGTGCCAGCAGTTACGCAAGGGGGGGGTACGAGCAGTACTTC
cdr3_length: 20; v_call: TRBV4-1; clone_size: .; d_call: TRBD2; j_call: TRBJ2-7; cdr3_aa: CASSQDPLRLAGGGGYEQYF; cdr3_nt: TGCGCCAGCAGCCAAGATCCCTTACGACTAGCGGGAGGAGGGGGCTACGAGCAGTACTTC
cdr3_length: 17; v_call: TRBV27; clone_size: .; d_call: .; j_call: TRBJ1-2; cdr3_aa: CASSFKEGGHSAYGYTF; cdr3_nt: TGTGCCAGCAGTTTTAAGGAGGGTGGACACTCGGCCTATGGCTACACCTTC
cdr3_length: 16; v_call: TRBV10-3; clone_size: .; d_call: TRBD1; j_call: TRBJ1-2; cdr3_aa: CAISDGGQGARYGYTF; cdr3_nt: TGTGCCATCAGTGACGGTGGACAGGGGGCCCGATATGGCTACACCTTC
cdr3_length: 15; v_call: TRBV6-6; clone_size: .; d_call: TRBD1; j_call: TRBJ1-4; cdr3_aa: CASSRTGGRNEKLFF; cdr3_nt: TGTGCCAGCAGCCGGACAGGGGGCCGTAATGAAAAACTGTTTTTT
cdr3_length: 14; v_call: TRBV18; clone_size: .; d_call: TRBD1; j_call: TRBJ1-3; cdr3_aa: CASSPGQPQPFLYF; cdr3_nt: TGTGCCAGCTCACCGGGACAGCCTCAACCTTTTTTATATTTT
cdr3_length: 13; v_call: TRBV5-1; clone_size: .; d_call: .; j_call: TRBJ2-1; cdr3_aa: CASSLARYNEQFF; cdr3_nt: TGCGCCAGCAGCTTGGCCAGGTACAATGAGCAGTTCTTC
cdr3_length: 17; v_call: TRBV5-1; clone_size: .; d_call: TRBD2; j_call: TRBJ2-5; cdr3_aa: CASSPGLAGVNGETQYF; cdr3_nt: TGCGCCAGCAGCCCGGGACTAGCGGGAGTAAATGGGGAGACCCAGTACTTC
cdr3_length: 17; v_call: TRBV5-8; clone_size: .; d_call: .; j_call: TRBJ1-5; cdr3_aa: CASSLRTPKKGNQPQHF; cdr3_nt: TGTGCCAGCAGCTTGCGGACACCTAAAAAGGGGAATCAGCCCCAGCATTTT
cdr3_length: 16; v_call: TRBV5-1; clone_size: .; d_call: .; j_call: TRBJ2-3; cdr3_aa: CASSPAGAGATDTQYF; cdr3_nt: TGCGCCAGCAGCCCGGCGGGGGCGGGGGCCACAGATACGCAGTATTTT
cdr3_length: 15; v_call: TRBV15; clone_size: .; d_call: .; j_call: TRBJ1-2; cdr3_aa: CATSRDLGDTYGYTF; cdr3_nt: TGTGCCACCAGCAGAGATTTGGGGGATACCTATGGCTACACCTTC
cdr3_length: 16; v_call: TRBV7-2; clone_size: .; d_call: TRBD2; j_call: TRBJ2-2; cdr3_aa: CASSPTAGVFTGELFF; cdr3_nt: TGTGCCAGCAGCCCGACAGCGGGAGTGTTCACCGGGGAGCTGTTTTTT
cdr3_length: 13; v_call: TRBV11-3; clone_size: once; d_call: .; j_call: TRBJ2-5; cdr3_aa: CASAAGGKETQYF; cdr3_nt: TGTGCCAGCGCAGCAGGCGGGAAGGAGACCCAGTACTTC
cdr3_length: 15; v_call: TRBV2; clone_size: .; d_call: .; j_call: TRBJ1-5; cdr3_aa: CASSENREGGRPQHF; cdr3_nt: TGTGCCAGCAGTGAGAACCGGGAGGGGGGAAGGCCCCAGCATTTT
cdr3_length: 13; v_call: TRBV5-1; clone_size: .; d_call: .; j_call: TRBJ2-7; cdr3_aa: CASSLLQGYEQYF; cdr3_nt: TGCGCCAGCAGCTTGTTACAGGGATACGAGCAGTACTTC
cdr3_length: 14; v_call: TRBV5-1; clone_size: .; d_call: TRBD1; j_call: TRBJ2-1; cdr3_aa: CASRSGQGDNEQFF; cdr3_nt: TGCGCCAGCAGGTCGGGACAGGGGGACAATGAGCAGTTCTTC
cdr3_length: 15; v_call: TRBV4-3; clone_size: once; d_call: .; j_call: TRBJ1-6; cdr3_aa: CASSQDGQPHSPLHF; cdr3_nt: TGCGCCAGCAGCCAGGATGGACAGCCCCATTCACCCCTCCACTTT
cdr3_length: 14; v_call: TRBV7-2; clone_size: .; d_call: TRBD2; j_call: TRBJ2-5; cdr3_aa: CASSPLAGVETQYF; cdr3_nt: TGTGCCAGCAGCCCCCTAGCGGGAGTAGAGACCCAGTACTTC
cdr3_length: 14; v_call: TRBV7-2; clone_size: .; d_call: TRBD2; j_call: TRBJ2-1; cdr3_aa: CASRLAGDYNEQFF; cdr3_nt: TGTGCCAGCAGGCTAGCGGGAGACTACAATGAGCAGTTCTTC
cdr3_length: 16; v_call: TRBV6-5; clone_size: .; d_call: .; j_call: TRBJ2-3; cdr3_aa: CASSYSNWGDRDTQYF; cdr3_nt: TGTGCCAGCAGTTACTCGAACTGGGGGGATAGAGATACGCAGTATTTT
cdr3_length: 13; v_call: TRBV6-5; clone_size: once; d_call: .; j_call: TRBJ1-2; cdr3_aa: CSRATTIGYGYTF; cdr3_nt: TGTAGCAGAGCGACCACAATAGGATATGGCTACACCTTC
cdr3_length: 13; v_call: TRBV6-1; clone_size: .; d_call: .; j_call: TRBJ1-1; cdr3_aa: CASSQQVNTEAFF; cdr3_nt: TGTGCCAGCAGCCAACAGGTGAACACTGAAGCTTTCTTT
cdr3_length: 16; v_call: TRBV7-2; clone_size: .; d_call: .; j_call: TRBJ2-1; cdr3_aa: CASSFSSSGGRNEQFF; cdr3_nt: TGTGCCAGCAGCTTCTCCTCCAGCGGAGGGAGGAATGAGCAGTTCTTC
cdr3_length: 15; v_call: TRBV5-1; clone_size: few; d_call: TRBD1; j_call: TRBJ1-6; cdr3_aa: CASSWGQGYHSPLHF; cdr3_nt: TGCGCCAGCAGCTGGGGACAGGGGTATCATTCACCCCTCCACTTT
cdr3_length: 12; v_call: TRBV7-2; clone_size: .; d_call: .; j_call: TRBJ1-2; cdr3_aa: CASSLDSPGYTF; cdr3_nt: TGTGCCAGCAGCTTAGACAGTCCAGGCTACACCTTC
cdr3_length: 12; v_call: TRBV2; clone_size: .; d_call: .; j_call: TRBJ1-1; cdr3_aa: CASGGGPIEAFF; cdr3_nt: TGTGCCAGCGGCGGGGGGCCGATTGAAGCTTTCTTT
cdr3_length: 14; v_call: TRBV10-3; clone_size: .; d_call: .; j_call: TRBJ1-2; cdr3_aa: CAISEGPLNYGYTF; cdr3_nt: TGTGCCATCAGTGAGGGACCGCTTAACTATGGCTACACCTTC
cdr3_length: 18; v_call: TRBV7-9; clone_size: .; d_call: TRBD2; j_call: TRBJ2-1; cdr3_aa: CASSLPRIGTRIGNEQFF; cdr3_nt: TGTGCCAGCAGCCTCCCTAGGATCGGGACTAGGATTGGTAATGAGCAGTTCTTC
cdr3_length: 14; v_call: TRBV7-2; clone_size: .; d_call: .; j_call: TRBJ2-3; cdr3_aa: CASSLDTIADTQYF; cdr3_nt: TGTGCCAGCAGCTTAGATACGATAGCAGATACGCAGTATTTT
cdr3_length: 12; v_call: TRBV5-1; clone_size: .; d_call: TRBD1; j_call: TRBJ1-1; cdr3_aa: CASKQGETEAFF; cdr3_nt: TGCGCCAGCAAGCAGGGGGAAACTGAAGCTTTCTTT
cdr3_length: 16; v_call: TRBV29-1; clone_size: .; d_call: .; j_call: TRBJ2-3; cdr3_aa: CSVEEISVLRSDTQYF; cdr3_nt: TGCAGCGTTGAAGAAATATCTGTCTTGAGATCAGATACGCAGTATTTT
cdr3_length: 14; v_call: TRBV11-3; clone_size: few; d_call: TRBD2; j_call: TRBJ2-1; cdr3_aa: CASSLLAVHNEQFF; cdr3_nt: TGTGCCAGCAGCTTACTAGCGGTTCACAATGAGCAGTTCTTC
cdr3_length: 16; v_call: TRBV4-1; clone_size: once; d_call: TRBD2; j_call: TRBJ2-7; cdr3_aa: CASSQDSGGREHEQYF; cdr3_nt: TGCGCCAGCAGCCAAGATTCGGGCGGGAGGGAACACGAGCAGTACTTC
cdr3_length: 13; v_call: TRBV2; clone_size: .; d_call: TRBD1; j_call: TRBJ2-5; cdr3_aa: CANRDRVKETQYF; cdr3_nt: TGTGCCAACCGGGACAGGGTAAAAGAGACCCAGTACTTC
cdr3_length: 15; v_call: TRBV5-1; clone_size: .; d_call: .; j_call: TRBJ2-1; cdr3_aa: CASSSAGPPDNEQFF; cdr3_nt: TGCGCCAGCAGTTCAGCGGGCCCCCCGGACAATGAGCAGTTCTTC
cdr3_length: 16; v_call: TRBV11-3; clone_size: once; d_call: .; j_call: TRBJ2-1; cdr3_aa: CASSPEGGFSYNEQFF; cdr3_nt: TGTGCCAGCAGCCCCGAGGGGGGGTTCTCCTACAATGAGCAGTTCTTC
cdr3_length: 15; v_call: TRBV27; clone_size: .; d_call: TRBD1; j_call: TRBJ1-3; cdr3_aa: CASSMDREPGNTIYF; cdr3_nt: TGTGCCAGCAGCATGGACAGGGAGCCTGGAAACACCATATATTTT
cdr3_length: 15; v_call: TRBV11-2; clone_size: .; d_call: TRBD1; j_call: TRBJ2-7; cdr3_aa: CASSLVGTGGSFMHF; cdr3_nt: TGTGCCAGCAGCTTAGTCGGGACAGGGGGCTCTTTCATGCACTTC